The rows below give T cell receptor beta chains drawn from one sample of a study of blood T cell repertoires in COVID-19. Sequencing used immunoSEQ multiplex PCR; TCRdb keeps in-frame clones, though not all of them. This sample carries tens of thousands of clones, around 75% of them seen once, and the ten largest clones take approximately 15%. Sequenced material: peripheral blood. The receptors shown here come from a woman aged 80 or over with active or convalescent COVID-19. CDR3s include the opening cysteine and the closing phenylalanine or tryptophan. D genes are given only for firm matches. Clone size is shown for a subset of rows, as once, few, many or a class of expanded clone.

J gene | V gene | clone size | D gene | CDR3 DNA | CDR3 protein
TRBJ2-2 | TRBV7-9 | . | . | TGTGCCAGCAGCTTAACTTTCGGGGGATCGAACACCGGGGAGCTGTTTTTT | CASSLTFGGSNTGELFF
TRBJ1-2 | TRBV28 | . | . | TGTGCCAGCAGCAGAGCCCCAGGGGATGATGGCTACACCTTC | CASSRAPGDDGYTF
TRBJ2-3 | TRBV2 | . | . | TGTGCCAGCAAGTTGGGCAGCACAGATACGCAGTATTTT | CASKLGSTDTQYF
TRBJ1-3 | TRBV27 | . | . | TGTGCCAGCAGCCTCCAGGGGACTGGAAACACCATATATTTT | CASSLQGTGNTIYF
TRBJ1-2 | TRBV30 | once | . | TGTGCCTGGAGTGCGGAGCCCAACTATGGCTACACCTTC | CAWSAEPNYGYTF
TRBJ1-2 | TRBV4-1 | . | . | TGCGCCAGCAGCCAAATCTTGCTGAAAGCCTATGGCTACACCTTC | CASSQILLKAYGYTF
TRBJ1-2 | TRBV27 | . | TRBD1 | TGTGCCAGCAGTTTAAAAGGACAGGGGAATGGCTACACCTTC | CASSLKGQGNGYTF
TRBJ2-3 | TRBV27 | . | TRBD2 | TGTGCCAGCAGAAGCGTAGCGGGGGGCCCCACAGATACGCAGTATTTT | CASRSVAGGPTDTQYF
TRBJ2-5 | TRBV11-2 | . | . | TGTGCCAGCGCCGTGGGGGTGGCGGGGAGTAGGGAGACCCAGTACTTC | CASAVGVAGSRETQYF
TRBJ2-2 | TRBV7-2 | . | . | TGTGCCAGCAGCCCCGATGGAACCAGGGGGGCCGACACCGGGGAGCTGTTTTTT | CASSPDGTRGADTGELFF
TRBJ2-3 | TRBV7-2 | . | . | TGTGCCAGCAGCCGCCCCCCTGGAGATACTAGCACAGATACGCAGTATTTT | CASSRPPGDTSTDTQYF
TRBJ1-2 | TRBV29-1 | . | TRBD1 | TGCAGCGGCGGACAGGGAGGTGGCTACACCTTC | CSGGQGGGYTF
TRBJ1-1 | TRBV15 | few | TRBD1 | TGTGCCACCAGCAGACCGACAGGGGATACTGAAGCTTTCTTT | CATSRPTGDTEAFF
TRBJ1-4 | TRBV19 | . | TRBD1 | TGTGCCAGCCAACTACCGGGACAGGGGAATGAAAAACTGTTTTTT | CASQLPGQGNEKLFF
TRBJ1-3 | TRBV9 | . | . | TGTGCCAGCAGCCTGAAGGGAAACGGACAAAACACCATATATTTT | CASSLKGNGQNTIYF
TRBJ2-2 | TRBV19 | . | . | TGTGCCAGTAGTATCGTGAACACCGGGGAGCTGTTTTTT | CASSIVNTGELFF
TRBJ2-5 | TRBV5-1 | . | . | TGCGCCAGCAGCTTGCTCGGGCAGGGGAGAGAGACCCAGTACTTC | CASSLLGQGRETQYF
TRBJ2-1 | TRBV29-1 | . | . | TGCAGCGTTGTGCAAGGCCGGGGTTACAATGAGCAGTTCTTC | CSVVQGRGYNEQFF
TRBJ1-2 | TRBV18 | . | . | TGTGCCAGCTCGAGCAGGGGTGGTTATGGCTACACCTTC | CASSSRGGYGYTF
TRBJ2-7 | TRBV27 | . | TRBD1 | TGTGCCAGCAGTTCGCTCCCGGGACAGGGATCCTACGAGCAGTACTTC | CASSSLPGQGSYEQYF
TRBJ1-3 | TRBV19 | . | TRBD1 | TGTGCCAGTAGTATCGGGCAGGGGGCTGGAAACACCATATATTTT | CASSIGQGAGNTIYF
TRBJ2-1 | TRBV7-3 | . | TRBD2 | TGTGCCAGCAGCTTAACGTTGGGACTAGCGGAAAATGAGCAGTTCTTC | CASSLTLGLAENEQFF
TRBJ2-7 | TRBV2 | . | . | TGTGCCAGCAGTGTGGCACCAGGGTACGAGCAGTACTTC | CASSVAPGYEQYF
TRBJ2-3 | TRBV6-1 | . | . | TGTGCCAGCAGTGACCAGGCTGGAGATACGCAGTATTTT | CASSDQAGDTQYF
TRBJ2-7 | TRBV18 | . | . | TGTGCCAGCTCACCACCTTTATCAGGGCGCGGTGGGTCCGACTACGAGCAGTACTTC | CASSPPLSGRGGSDYEQYF
TRBJ2-1 | TRBV5-1 | . | . | TGCGCCAGCAGCTTGGACCTACCTGGGGGCTATGAGCAGTTCTTC | CASSLDLPGGYEQFF
TRBJ2-2 | TRBV12-3/TRBV12-4 | . | . | TGTGCCAGCCGACGGACCGGGGACGGGGAGCTGTTTTTT | CASRRTGDGELFF
TRBJ1-5 | TRBV10-2 | few | . | TGCGCCAGCAGTGGAGGTAGCAATCAGCCCCAGCATTTT | CASSGGSNQPQHF
TRBJ2-5 | TRBV30 | . | . | TGTGCCTGGAGTGTCCCCATAGCAGGGGGGAAGACCCAGTACTTC | CAWSVPIAGGKTQYF
TRBJ2-5 | TRBV7-2 | once | . | TGTGCCAGCAGCGTAGAACGGGAGACCCAGTACTTC | CASSVERETQYF
TRBJ2-7 | TRBV7-2 | . | . | TGTGCCAGCAGCCTAGATATAGCGCAAAACTACGAGCAGTACTTC | CASSLDIAQNYEQYF
TRBJ2-5 | TRBV2 | . | . | TGTGCCAGCAGTGTTAGCGTCACCCAAGAGACCCAGTACTTC | CASSVSVTQETQYF
TRBJ2-3 | TRBV5-1 | . | . | TGCGCCAGCAGCTTGGATCCAGGGGTCACAGATACGCAGTATTTT | CASSLDPGVTDTQYF
TRBJ1-1 | TRBV7-9 | . | . | TGTGCCAGCAGCTTAGGTCAGTCTGCAGCTTTCTTT | CASSLGQSAAFF
TRBJ2-2 | TRBV6-5 | . | . | TGTGCCAGCCTAAGGGGGACGAACACCGGGGAGCTGTTTTTT | CASLRGTNTGELFF
TRBJ1-5 | TRBV6-5 | . | . | TGTGCCAGCAGTCCGTCCCCTTCGGTCGATCAGCCCCAGCATTTT | CASSPSPSVDQPQHF
TRBJ2-7 | TRBV5-6 | . | TRBD1 | TGTGCCAGCAGTAGGCGGGACAGGACCTACGAGCAGTACTTC | CASSRRDRTYEQYF
TRBJ2-3 | TRBV28 | . | . | TGTGCCAGCAGTTTATCCGTTACAGATACGCAGTATTTT | CASSLSVTDTQYF
TRBJ2-3 | TRBV6-5 | . | TRBD1 | TGTGCCAGCAGGTCGGGACAGACCAGTTTGGATACGCAGTATTTT | CASRSGQTSLDTQYF
TRBJ2-7 | TRBV7-8 | . | TRBD2 | TGTGCCAGCAGCCGCGGGACTAGCGGGTTAACTCCCTACGAGCAGTACTTC | CASSRGTSGLTPYEQYF
TRBJ1-5 | TRBV6-5 | . | . | TGTGCCAGCAGTTACTCCCCCCTAGATCAGCCCCAGCATTTT | CASSYSPLDQPQHF